Following are 32 T cell receptor beta chains from one sample sequenced in a study of blood T cell repertoires in COVID-19. Clones were read by immunoSEQ multiplex PCR, and TCRdb kept only the in-frame ones, dropping some. The sample contains fewer than 250,000 clones, roughly 80% of which appear only once. Material for sequencing was peripheral blood. These receptor sequences come from an older woman with COVID-19, enrolled during active disease.

This rearrangement joins TRBV15 to TRBJ1-2; D is possibly TRBD1 (6 bases). V dropped 2 bases and J dropped 5 bases, with 12 bases sitting between them. Germline V lookup: CDR1 LNHNV, CDR2 YYDKDF (reference sequence). The CDR3 contains 14 residues. The CDR3 region has the DNA TGTGCCACCAGCAGATCTCGGACAGTTTATGGCTACACCTTC. This translates into CATSRSRTVYGYTF.

This clone was detected only once. V is TRBV10-3 and J is TRBJ1-3; maybe TRBD1 (5 bases). The CDR3 sequence is 15 residues long. The germline CDR1 and CDR2 sequences are ENHRY and SYGVKD. Trimming removed 10 bases at V and 2 bases at J, with 18 bases between. The chain's CDR3 is CATSDRPDAGNTIYF. CDR3 DNA sequence: TGTGCCACCTCCGACAGACCCGACGCTGGAAACACCATATATTTT.

The chain combines TRBV5-1 with TRBJ2-3, with D maybe TRBD2 (6 bases). The CDR3 spans 15 residues. Deletions cut 0 bases from V and 3 bases from J, with 11 bases between. Looked up from germline, CDR1 is SGHRS and CDR2 is YFSETQ. DNA of the CDR3: TGCGCCAGCAGCTTGGGTTTGGGAGGAACAGATACGCAGTATTTT. It encodes CASSLGLGGTDTQYF.

CDR3 sequence reads: CASSLTPGGSGEQYF. In nucleotides, the CDR3 is TGTGCCAGCAGTTTGACCCCCGGAGGCTCGGGGGAGCAGTACTTC. The genes are TRBV28 and TRBJ2-7; D may be TRBD2 (5 bases). This CDR3 contains 15 residues. Germline V gene lookup returns CDR1 MDHEN and CDR2 SYDVKM. The ends were cut back, 3 bases at V and 7 bases at J, with 19 bases in the middle.

This clone was seen only once. The rearrangement joins TRBV5-6 to TRBJ2-7, with 7 bases aligning to TRBD1. V gave up 4 bases and J gave up 8 bases; unmatched junction bases: 15. The CDR3 length is 15 residues. CDR1 and CDR2 (germline): SGHDT, YYEEEE. CDR3 amino acids: CASSGQDALSKQQYV. CDR3 nucleotide sequence: TGTGCCAGCAGCGGACAGGACGCTCTATCTAAGCAGCAGTACGTC.

This clone was found many times. J is TRBJ2-3 and V is TRBV5-4; tentatively, D is TRBD2 (6 bases). Germline CDR1 reads SGHNT; CDR2 reads YYREEE (reference sequence). The CDR3 has 14 amino acids. Trimming stripped 2 bases from V and 0 bases from J, with 7 bases between. CDR3: CASSLGTSTDTQYF. In DNA, the CDR3 is TGTGCCAGCAGCTTAGGGACTAGCACAGATACGCAGTATTTT.

This chain joins TRBV5-6 and TRBJ2-2, with 8 nucleotides matching TRBD1. The CDR3 sequence is 15 residues long. V lost 4 bases to trimming and J lost 6 bases; unmatched junction nucleotides: 8. Per the germline V gene, CDR1 is SGHDT and CDR2 is YYEEEE. The chain's CDR3 is CASSIDRGRAGELFF. Here the CDR3 DNA reads TGTGCCAGCAGCATAGACAGGGGTCGGGCCGGGGAGCTGTTTTTT. Combining the CDR3 with reference TRBV5-6 and TRBJ2-2 gives the whole variable domain DAGVTQSPTHLIKTRGQQVTLRCSPKSGHDTVSWYQQALGQGPQFIFQYYEEEERQRGNFPDRFSGHQFPNYSSELNVNALLLGDSALYLCASSIDRGRAGELFFGEGSRLTVL.

V gene TRBV7-2 combines with J gene TRBJ2-5; TRBD2 agrees at 9 bases. This CDR3 has 15 residues. V lost 6 bases, J lost 3 bases, and 8 bases stayed unmatched. Germline-derived CDR1 and CDR2 are SGHTA and FQGNSA. The CDR3 region has the DNA TGTGCCAGCAGATATACCGGGACTAGCAAAGAGACCCAGTACTTC. Amino acid sequence: CASRYTGTSKETQYF.

The chain has TRBV19 and TRBJ1-5; 8 positions match TRBD1. V gave up 7 bases and J gave up 3 bases; unmatched junction bases: 8. Germline V lookup: CDR1 LNHDA, CDR2 SQIVND (reference sequence). The CDR3 length is 15 residues. CDR3 protein: CASNQDRGYNQPQHF. The CDR3 nucleotides read TGTGCCAGTAACCAAGACAGGGGCTACAATCAGCCCCAGCATTTT.

The gene calls are TRBV19 and TRBJ2-3; maybe TRBD2 (5 bases). The V gene's germline CDR1 is LNHDA and CDR2 SQIVND (reference sequence). Trimming stripped 5 bases from V and 0 bases from J, with 15 bases between. This CDR3 spans 16 amino acids. This chain's CDR3 is CASSDYSLASTDTQYF. In nucleotides, the CDR3 is TGTGCCAGTAGTGACTATTCGCTGGCTAGCACAGATACGCAGTATTTT.

The chain has TRBV9 and TRBJ2-3; 7 positions match TRBD2. Germline loops: CDR1 SGDLS, CDR2 YYNGEE. The CDR3 has 18 residues. J lost 0 bases, V lost 4 bases, and 14 bases had no gene match. Written as DNA, the CDR3 is TGTGCCAGCAGCCCCGTGGCGGGGGTCCCCTCTAGCACAGATACGCAGTATTTT. Translated, it gives CASSPVAGVPSSTDTQYF.

J is TRBJ2-2 and V is TRBV24-1; 11 bases match TRBD1. The germline gives CDR1 KGHDR, CDR2 SFDVKD. Trimming took 8 bases from V and 4 from J; bases not matched to a gene: 5. The CDR3 consists of 15 residues. The CDR3 protein is CATTGTGGITGELFF. The CDR3 nucleotides read TGTGCCACCACTGGGACAGGGGGAATCACCGGGGAGCTGTTTTTT.

The chain has TRBV4-1 and TRBJ2-5; tentatively, D is TRBD1 (6 bases). The CDR3 loop spans 15 amino acids. With 5 bases removed from V and 1 base from J, the gap between germline ends came to 14 bases. Germline lookup yields CDR1 MGHRA and CDR2 YSYEKL. DNA for the CDR3: TGCGCCAGCAGCTGGGCCGGGACAAGCCAAGAGACCCAGTACTTC. Translated, it gives CASSWAGTSQETQYF.

The chain uses TRBV11-3 and TRBJ1-1, with TRBD1 matching 8 bases. The V segment lost 5 bases and the J segment 1 base; nucleotides outside the gene matches: 3. Looked up from germline, CDR1 is SGHNT and CDR2 is YENEEA. The CDR3 has 14 amino acids. The CDR3 sequence: CASSRGQGNTEAFF. The CDR3 nucleotides are TGTGCCAGCAGCAGAGGACAGGGGAACACTGAAGCTTTCTTT.

J is TRBJ2-7 and V is TRBV6-2 or TRBV6-3; D not resolved. This CDR3 is built from 12 residues. Germline V CDR1 and CDR2: MNHEY, SVGEGT. Trimming pared 5 bases from V and 3 bases from J, leaving 8 bases between. The CDR3 bases are TGTGCCAGCAGTCCCCAGGACTACGAGCAGTACTTC. Translating gives CASSPQDYEQYF.

V is TRBV5-1 and J is TRBJ1-2, with D hard to call. V was shortened by 4 bases and J by 0 bases, with 10 bases between the two germline ends. Germline assignment: CDR1 SGHRS and CDR2 YFSETQ. This CDR3 spans 14 amino acids. Written as DNA, the CDR3 is TGCGCCAGCAGCATGGAGGGAGCTAACTATGGCTACACCTTC. Amino acids: CASSMEGANYGYTF.

The chain employs TRBV28 and TRBJ2-4; possible D gene TRBD2, 5 bases. The CDR3 contains 14 residues. CDR1 is MDHEN and CDR2 is SYDVKM in the germline V gene. Trimming cost V 6 bases and J 5 bases, with 14 bases left between them. In DNA form, the CDR3 reads TGTGCCAGCAGCCGGACTGTTGGGCAAAACATTCAGTACTTC. It translates to CASSRTVGQNIQYF.

This clone came up a few times. The rearrangement uses TRBV25-1 and TRBJ1-1; D remains ambiguous. With 5 bases removed from V and 3 bases from J, the gap between germline ends came to 16 bases. CDR3 length equals 15 residues. Germline CDR1 and CDR2: MGHDK and SYGVNS. The CDR3 DNA is TGTGCCAGCAGTCTGAATGACGAGGGTGACACTGAAGCTTTCTTT. Translating gives CASSLNDEGDTEAFF. Looking up the rest from reference TRBV25-1 and TRBJ1-1 gives the full variable domain: EADIYQTPRYLVIGTGKKITLECSQTMGHDKMYWYQQDPGMELHLIHYSYGVNSTEKGDLSSESTVSRIRTEHFPLTLESARPSHTSQYLCASSLNDEGDTEAFFGQGTRLTVV.

The chain employs TRBV6-5 and TRBJ1-2; 9 nucleotides line up with TRBD1. The CDR3 extends over 15 amino acids. V dropped 6 bases and J dropped 2; count of bases not matched to a gene: 7. Germline V gives CDR1 MNHEY, CDR2 SVGAGI. DNA for the CDR3: TGTGCCAGCAGGGACGACAGGGGGAGAAACTATGGCTACACCTTC. Translated, it gives CASRDDRGRNYGYTF.

This chain uses TRBV12-5 with TRBJ2-3, with 7 positions matching TRBD2. CDR1 is LGHNT and CDR2 is FRNRAP in the germline V gene. The CDR3 is 14 amino acids. Trimming at V came to 1 base and at J to 6 bases, leaving 4 bases not matched to a gene. This CDR3 is CASGLDGRSDTQYF. DNA for the CDR3: TGTGCTAGTGGTTTGGACGGGAGGTCGGATACGCAGTATTTT.

The gene calls are TRBV7-9 and TRBJ2-7, with 8 bases aligning to TRBD2. Germline CDR1 reads SEHNR; CDR2 reads FQNEAQ (reference sequence). Trimming removed 4 bases from V and 2 bases from J; junction bases left unmatched: 13. The CDR3 runs to 17 residues. CDR3 bases: TGTGCCAGCAGCTCCGCCTCCCCCGGGGGGGGCCCCTACGAGCAGTACTTC. It codes for CASSSASPGGGPYEQYF.

J is TRBJ2-3 and V is TRBV6-1; 11 nucleotides align to TRBD1. Per germline, CDR1 MNHNS and CDR2 SASEGT. Trimming cost V 2 bases and J 10 bases; bases outside gene matches: 8. This CDR3 has 15 residues. This CDR3 is CASSELGGQGAAQYF. The CDR3 DNA follows: TGTGCCAGCAGTGAATTGGGAGGACAGGGGGCGGCGCAGTATTTT.

Here the CDR3 DNA reads TGTGCCAGCAGCTTAGCGAGGGATGGGGAGACCCAGTACTTC. This gives the protein CASSLARDGETQYF. The chain uses TRBV7-9 and TRBJ2-5; perhaps TRBD2 as D (5 bases). In germline, CDR1 is SEHNR, CDR2 FQNEAQ (reference sequence). V lost 0 bases to trimming and J lost 5 bases, with 10 bases between them. The CDR3 length is 14 residues.

Remarks on this clone: The junction departs from the called germline gene at one end, perhaps through a read error. This rearrangement joins TRBV19 to TRBJ2-2; D ambiguous. CDR3 length equals 13 residues. Germline assignment: CDR1 LNHDA and CDR2 SQIVND (reference sequence). The CDR3 here is CATSSSNTGELFF. In DNA, the CDR3 is TGTGCCACTAGTTCTTCGAACACCGGGGAGCTGTTTTTT.

The CDR3 sequence is CASRFRGVKSYEQYV. The CDR3 region has the DNA TGTGCCAGCAGGTTCAGGGGCGTAAAGAGCTACGAGCAGTACGTC. This sequence joins TRBV5-6 and TRBJ2-7; TRBD1 is a possible D gene (6 bases). In germline, CDR1 is SGHDT, CDR2 YYEEEE. The CDR3 length is 15 residues. V was clipped by 5 bases and J by 3 bases, with 18 bases between them.

The genes are TRBV19 and TRBJ1-5; D might be TRBD1 (5 bases). Germline-derived CDR1 and CDR2 are LNHDA and SQIVND (reference sequence). V was trimmed by 3 bases and J by 4 bases, leaving 10 bases between them. This CDR3 comprises 14 residues. The CDR3 is CASSINRRNQPQHF. The CDR3 DNA is TGTGCCAGTAGTATCAACAGGAGAAATCAGCCCCAGCATTTT.

The V and J genes are TRBV24-1 and TRBJ1-2; 9 bases are shared with TRBD1. The CDR3 length is 15 residues. Germline V gene data show CDR1 as KGHDR and CDR2 as SFDVKD. After removal of 3 bases from V and 7 bases from J, the junction contained 8 bases not matched to a gene. The CDR3 region is CATSDAGQGLSGYTF. The CDR3, as DNA: TGTGCCACCAGTGATGCGGGACAGGGCCTCTCTGGCTACACCTTC.

The chain links TRBV15 to TRBJ2-1; D perhaps matches TRBD2 (6 bases). The CDR3 totals 13 residues. The germline V gene has CDR1 LNHNV and CDR2 YYDKDF (reference sequence). V lost 6 bases and J 6 bases, leaving 12 bases between the germline ends. The CDR3 spells CATRSGGVNEQFF. In DNA form, the CDR3 reads TGTGCCACCAGATCCGGAGGGGTCAATGAGCAGTTCTTC.

The chain has TRBV6-1 and TRBJ2-2; D is unclear. Germline CDR1 and CDR2: MNHNS and SASEGT. Trimming stripped 3 bases from V and 7 bases from J, with 12 bases between. This CDR3 is 14 amino acids long. This CDR3 is CASSELPAGGELFF. The CDR3 nucleotides are TGTGCCAGCAGTGAGCTTCCCGCCGGCGGGGAGCTGTTTTTT.

In DNA, the CDR3 is TGTGCCAGCAGCGTGTTTGGGGGCCTGAACACTGAAGCTTTCTTT. Amino acids: CASSVFGGLNTEAFF. The chain links TRBV9 to TRBJ1-1, with D possibly matching TRBD1 (6 bases). The CDR3 contains 15 residues. The V gene lost 2 bases and the J gene lost 0 bases, with 11 bases spanning the gap. CDR1 is SGDLS and CDR2 is YYNGEE in the germline V gene.

This clone was detected once. This sequence joins TRBV2 and TRBJ2-1; D possibly corresponds to TRBD2 (7 bases). Germline loops: CDR1 SNHLY, CDR2 FYNNEI. The CDR3 extends over 15 amino acids. V was shortened by 1 base and J by 6 bases, with 13 bases between the two germline ends. The chain's CDR3 is CASSEGTRGGNEQFF. The CDR3 DNA reads TGTGCCAGCAGTGAAGGGACTAGAGGGGGCAATGAGCAGTTCTTC.

Concerning this clone: Its ends do not fully match the called genes, so a read error is possible. V usage is TRBV6-5 and J usage is TRBJ2-1; 7 positions agree with TRBD2. The CDR3 extends over 12 amino acids. Germline V gene lookup returns CDR1 MNHEY and CDR2 SVGAGI. CDR3 sequence: CASTYGRNEQFF. The CDR3 nucleotides read TGTGCCAGCACCTACGGGAGGAATGAACAGTTCTTC.